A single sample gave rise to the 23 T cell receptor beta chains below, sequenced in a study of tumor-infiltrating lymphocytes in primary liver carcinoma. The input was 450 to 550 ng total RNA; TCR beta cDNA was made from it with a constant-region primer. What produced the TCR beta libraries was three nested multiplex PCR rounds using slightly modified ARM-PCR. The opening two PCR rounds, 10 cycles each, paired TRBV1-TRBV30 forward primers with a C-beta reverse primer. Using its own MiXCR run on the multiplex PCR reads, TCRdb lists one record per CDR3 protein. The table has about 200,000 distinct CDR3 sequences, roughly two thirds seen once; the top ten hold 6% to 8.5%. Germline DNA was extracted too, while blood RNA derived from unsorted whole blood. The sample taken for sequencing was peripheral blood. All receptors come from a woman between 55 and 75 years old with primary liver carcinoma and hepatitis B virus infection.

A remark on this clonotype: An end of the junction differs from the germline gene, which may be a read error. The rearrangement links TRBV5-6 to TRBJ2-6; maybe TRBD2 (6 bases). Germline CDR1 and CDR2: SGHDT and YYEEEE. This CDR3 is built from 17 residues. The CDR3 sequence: CASCLRDSISGANVLTF. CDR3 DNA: TGTGCCAGCTGCTTGAGGGACTCTATCTCTGGGGCCAACGTCCTGACTTTC.

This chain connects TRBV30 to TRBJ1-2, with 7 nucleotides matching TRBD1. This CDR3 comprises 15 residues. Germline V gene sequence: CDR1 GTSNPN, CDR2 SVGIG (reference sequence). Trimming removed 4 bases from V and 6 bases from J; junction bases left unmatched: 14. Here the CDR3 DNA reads TGTGCCTGGAAACCTGGAAAGCACAGGGGCGATGGCTACACCTTC. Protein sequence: CAWKPGKHRGDGYTF.

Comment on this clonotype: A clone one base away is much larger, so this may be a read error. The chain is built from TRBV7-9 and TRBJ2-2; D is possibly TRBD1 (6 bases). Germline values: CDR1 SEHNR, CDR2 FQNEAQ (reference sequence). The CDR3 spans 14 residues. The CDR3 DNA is TGTACCAGCAGCTACAGGGTCAACACCGGGGAGCTGTTTTTT. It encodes CTSSYRVNTGELFF. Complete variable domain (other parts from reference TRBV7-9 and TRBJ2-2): DTGVSQNPRHKITKRGQNVTFRCDPISEHNRLYWYRQTLGQGPEFLTYFQNEAQLEKSRLLSDRFSAERPKGSFSTLEIQRTEQGDSAMYLCTSSYRVNTGELFFGEGSRLTVL.

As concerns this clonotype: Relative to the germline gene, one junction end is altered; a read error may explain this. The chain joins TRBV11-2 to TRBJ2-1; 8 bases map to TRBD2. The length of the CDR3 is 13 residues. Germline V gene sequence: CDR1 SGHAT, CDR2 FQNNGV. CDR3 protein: CARRLTSADEQSF. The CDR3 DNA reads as TGTGCCAGAAGGTTGACTAGCGCGGATGAGCAGTCCTTC.

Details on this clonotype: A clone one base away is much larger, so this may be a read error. The CDR3 sequence is CASSLQGILGFF. In DNA, the CDR3 is TGTGCCAGCAGCTTACAGGGGATCCTTGGGTTCTTC. V and J are TRBV7-9 and TRBJ2-1; D is perhaps TRBD1 (6 bases). The ends were cut back, 2 bases at V and 15 bases at J, with 14 bases in the middle. The germline CDR1 and CDR2 sequences are SEHNR and FQNEAQ (reference sequence). CDR3 length: 12 residues.

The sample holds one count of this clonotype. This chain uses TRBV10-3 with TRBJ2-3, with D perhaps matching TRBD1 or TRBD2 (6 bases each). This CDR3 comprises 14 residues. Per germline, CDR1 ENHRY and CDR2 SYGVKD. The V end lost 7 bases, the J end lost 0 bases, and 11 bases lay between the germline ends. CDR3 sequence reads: CAINRRGSTDTQYF. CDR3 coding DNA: TGTGCCATCAATAGGAGGGGGAGCACAGATACGCAGTATTTT.

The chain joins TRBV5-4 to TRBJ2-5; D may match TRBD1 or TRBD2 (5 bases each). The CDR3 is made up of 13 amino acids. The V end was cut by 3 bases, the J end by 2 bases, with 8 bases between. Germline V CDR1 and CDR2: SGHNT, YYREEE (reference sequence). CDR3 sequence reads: CASSSGPQETQYF. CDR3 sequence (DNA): TGTGCCAGCAGCTCGGGGCCTCAAGAGACCCAGTACTTC.

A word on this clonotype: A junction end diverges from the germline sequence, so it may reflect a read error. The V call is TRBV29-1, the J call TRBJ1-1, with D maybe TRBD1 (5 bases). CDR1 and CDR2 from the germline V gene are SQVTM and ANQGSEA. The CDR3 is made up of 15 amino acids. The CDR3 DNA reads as TGCAGCGTTGACGGGGGGTGGGGGATGAGGACTGCAGCTTTCTTT. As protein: CSVDGGWGMRTAAFF.

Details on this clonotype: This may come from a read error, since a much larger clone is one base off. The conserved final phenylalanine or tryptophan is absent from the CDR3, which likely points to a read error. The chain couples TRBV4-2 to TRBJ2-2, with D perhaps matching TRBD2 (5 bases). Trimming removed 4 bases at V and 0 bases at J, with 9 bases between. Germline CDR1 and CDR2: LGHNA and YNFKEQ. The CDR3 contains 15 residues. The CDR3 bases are TGTGCCAGCAGCCCATCGGGGTCGAACACCGGGGAGCTGTTTCTT. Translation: CASSPSGSNTGELFL.

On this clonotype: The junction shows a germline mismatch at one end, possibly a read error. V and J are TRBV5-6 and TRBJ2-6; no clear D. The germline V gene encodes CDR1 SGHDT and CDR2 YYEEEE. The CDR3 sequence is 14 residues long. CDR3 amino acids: CARSSPSGANVLTF. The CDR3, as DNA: TGTGCCAGAAGCTCCCCCTCTGGGGCCAACGTCCTGACTTTC.

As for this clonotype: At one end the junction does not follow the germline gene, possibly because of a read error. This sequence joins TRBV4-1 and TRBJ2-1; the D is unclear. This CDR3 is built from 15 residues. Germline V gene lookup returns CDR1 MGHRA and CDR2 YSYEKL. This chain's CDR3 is CASSHLGTLGNEQFF. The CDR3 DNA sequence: TGTGCCAGCAGCCATCTCGGCACGTTGGGCAATGAGCAGTTCTTC.

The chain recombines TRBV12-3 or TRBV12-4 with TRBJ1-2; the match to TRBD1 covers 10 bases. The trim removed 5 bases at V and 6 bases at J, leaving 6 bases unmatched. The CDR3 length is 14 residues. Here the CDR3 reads CASSRQGAVDGYTF. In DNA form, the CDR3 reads TGTGCCAGCAGTAGACAGGGGGCGGTTGATGGCTACACCTTC.

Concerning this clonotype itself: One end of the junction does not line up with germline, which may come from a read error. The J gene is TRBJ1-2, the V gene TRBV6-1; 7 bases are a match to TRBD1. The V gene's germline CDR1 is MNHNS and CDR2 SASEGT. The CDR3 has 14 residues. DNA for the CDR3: TGCGCCAGCATGGGACAGCTCTCTAACTATGGCTACGCCTTC. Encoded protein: CASMGQLSNYGYAF.

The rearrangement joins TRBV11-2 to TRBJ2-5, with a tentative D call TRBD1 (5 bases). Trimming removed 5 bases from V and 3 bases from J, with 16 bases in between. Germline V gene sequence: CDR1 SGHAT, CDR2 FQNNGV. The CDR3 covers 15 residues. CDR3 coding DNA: TGTGCCAGCAGCGCCTGGGGCAAAGGCGAAGAGACCCAGTACTTC. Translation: CASSAWGKGEETQYF.

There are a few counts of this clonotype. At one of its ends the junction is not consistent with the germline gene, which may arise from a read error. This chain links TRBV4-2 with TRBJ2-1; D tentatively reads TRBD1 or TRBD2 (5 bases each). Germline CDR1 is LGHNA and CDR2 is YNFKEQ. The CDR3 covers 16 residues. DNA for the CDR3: TGTGCCAGCAGCCAAGATCTCGGGGCAGTCTACGATGAGCAGTTCTTC. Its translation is CASSQDLGAVYDEQFF.

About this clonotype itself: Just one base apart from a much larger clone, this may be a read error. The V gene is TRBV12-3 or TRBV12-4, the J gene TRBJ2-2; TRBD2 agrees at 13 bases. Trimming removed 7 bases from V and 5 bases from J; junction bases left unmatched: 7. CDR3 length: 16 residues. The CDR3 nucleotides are TGTGCCAGCATCATGAGACTAGCGGGAGGAACCGGGGAGCTGTTTTTT. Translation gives CASIMRLAGGTGELFF.

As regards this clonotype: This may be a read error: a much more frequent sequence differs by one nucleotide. CDR3 DNA sequence: TGTGCCAGCAGGCGGCCCACCGGGGAGCTGTTTTTT. Protein sequence: CASRRPTGELFF. The V and J genes are TRBV5-4 and TRBJ2-2; D gene unclear. Germline CDR1 and CDR2: SGHNT and YYREEE (reference sequence). This CDR3 has 12 residues. V lost 5 bases and J 4 bases, leaving 6 bases between the germline ends.

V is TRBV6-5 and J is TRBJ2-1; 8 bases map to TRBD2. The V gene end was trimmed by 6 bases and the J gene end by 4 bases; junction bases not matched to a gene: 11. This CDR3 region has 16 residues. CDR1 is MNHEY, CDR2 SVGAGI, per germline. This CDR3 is CASRKAGLGMYNEQFF. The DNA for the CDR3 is TGTGCCAGCAGGAAAGCGGGACTAGGGATGTACAATGAGCAGTTCTTC.

The DNA of the CDR3 is TGCGCCAGCAGCCAAGGGACAGGGTCCGAGCAGTACTTC. It translates to CASSQGTGSEQYF. V gene TRBV4-1 combines with J gene TRBJ2-7; 8 nucleotides align to TRBD1. V lost 1 base and J lost 6; bases outside the gene matches: 2. The CDR3 loop spans 13 amino acids. Per germline, CDR1 MGHRA and CDR2 YSYEKL.

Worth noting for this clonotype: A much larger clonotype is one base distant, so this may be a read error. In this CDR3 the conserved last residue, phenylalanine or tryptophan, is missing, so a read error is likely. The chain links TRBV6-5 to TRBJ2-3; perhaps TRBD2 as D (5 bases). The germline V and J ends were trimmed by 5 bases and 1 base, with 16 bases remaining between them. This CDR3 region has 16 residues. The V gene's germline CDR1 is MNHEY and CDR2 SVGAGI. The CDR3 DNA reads TGTGCCAGCAGTGAGGGCAGTTTCTGGGGCACAGATACGCAGTATCTT. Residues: CASSEGSFWGTDTQYL.

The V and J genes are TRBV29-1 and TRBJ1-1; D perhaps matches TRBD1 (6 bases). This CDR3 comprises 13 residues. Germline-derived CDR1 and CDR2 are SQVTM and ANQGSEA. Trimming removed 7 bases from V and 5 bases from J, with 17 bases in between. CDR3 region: CSGGAGSGTEAFF. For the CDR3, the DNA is TGCAGCGGGGGGGCAGGGTCTGGGACTGAAGCTTTCTTT.

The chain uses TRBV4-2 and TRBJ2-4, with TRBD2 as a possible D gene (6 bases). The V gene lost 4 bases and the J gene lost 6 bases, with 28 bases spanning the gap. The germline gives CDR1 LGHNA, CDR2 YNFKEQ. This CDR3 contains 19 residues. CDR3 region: CASSLESPNGRGPGNIQYF. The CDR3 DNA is TGTGCCAGCAGCCTAGAGTCCCCTAACGGGAGAGGGCCAGGAAACATTCAGTACTTC.

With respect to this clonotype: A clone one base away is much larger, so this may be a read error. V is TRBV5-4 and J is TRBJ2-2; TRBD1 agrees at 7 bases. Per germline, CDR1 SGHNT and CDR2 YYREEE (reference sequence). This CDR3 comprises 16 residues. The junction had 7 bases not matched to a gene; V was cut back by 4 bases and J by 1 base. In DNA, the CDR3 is TGTGCCAGCAGCCCAGACAGGGACGGGAACACCGGGGAGCTGTTTTTT. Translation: CASSPDRDGNTGELFF.